These T cell receptor beta chains were read from a single sample in a study of T cell responses to AZD1222 COVID-19 vaccine. Sequencing used immunoSEQ multiplex PCR; TCRdb keeps in-frame clones, though not all of them. The table records tens of thousands of clones, approximately 83% of them present only once. Sequencing used peripheral blood, obtained on day 0 of AZD1222 vaccination. The origin of the receptors is an adult in good health. Each CDR3 is given with its conserved first and last residue. D genes are given only for firm matches. The size of a clone is reported for some rows only, either as once, few or many, or as a class for expanded clones.

V gene	D gene	CDR3 length	J gene	clone size	CDR3 protein	CDR3 DNA
TRBV18	-	14	TRBJ1-2	once	CASSPPTANYGYTF	TGTGCCAGCTCACCACCGACAGCGAACTATGGCTACACCTTC
TRBV19	-	14	TRBJ1-2	-	CASSVQGLGYGYTF	TGTGCCAGTAGTGTACAGGGTTTGGGCTATGGCTACACCTTC
TRBV4-2	-	13	TRBJ2-1	once	CASSHNLVGEQFF	TGTGCCAGCAGCCATAACCTCGTTGGGGAGCAGTTCTTC
TRBV6-5	-	14	TRBJ2-7	-	CASTRAGFSYEQYF	TGTGCCAGCACCAGGGCGGGATTCTCCTACGAGCAGTACTTC
TRBV19	TRBD2	18	TRBJ2-3	-	CASSIDLAGGPVTDTQYF	TGTGCCAGTAGTATAGATCTAGCGGGGGGACCCGTCACAGATACGCAGTATTTT
TRBV6-4	TRBD2	14	TRBJ2-1	-	CASSDPSGGPEQFF	TGTGCCAGCAGTGACCCTAGCGGGGGTCCTGAGCAGTTCTTC
TRBV7-9	TRBD1	15	TRBJ1-5	-	CASSPGTGVGQPQHF	TGTGCCAGCAGCCCAGGGACAGGGGTGGGTCAGCCCCAGCATTTT
TRBV5-1	-	13	TRBJ1-2	many	CASSLAPQGGYTF	TGCGCCAGCAGCTTGGCCCCGCAGGGGGGCTACACCTTC
TRBV29-1	TRBD1	19	TRBJ2-2	-	CSVGPGTGVFAGNTGELFF	TGCAGCGTTGGCCCCGGGACAGGGGTTTTTGCGGGGAACACCGGGGAGCTGTTTTTT
TRBV12-2	-	13	TRBJ1-5	-	CASRSPGNQPQHF	TGTGCAAGTCGCTCACCGGGGAATCAGCCCCAGCATTTT
TRBV15	TRBD2	17	TRBJ2-1	-	CATSRKTSGGLYNEQFF	TGTGCCACCAGCAGAAAGACTAGCGGGGGGTTATACAATGAGCAGTTCTTC
TRBV5-1	-	14	TRBJ1-1	-	CASSDSGVNTEAFF	TGCGCCAGCAGCGATTCAGGGGTGAACACTGAAGCTTTCTTT
TRBV5-1	TRBD1	17	TRBJ1-1	-	CASSLATAIVGTGRAFF	TGCGCCAGCAGCTTGGCTACTGCGATTGTGGGGACAGGGAGAGCTTTCTTT
TRBV19	-	14	TRBJ2-6	-	CASSSGSGANVLTF	TGTGCCAGTAGTTCAGGGTCTGGGGCCAACGTCCTGACTTTC
TRBV5-1	-	13	TRBJ1-1	-	CASSLRPYTEAFF	TGCGCCAGCAGCCTTCGGCCTTACACTGAAGCTTTCTTT
TRBV6-5	-	14	TRBJ1-1	once	CASSYSHLNTEAFF	TGTGCCAGCAGTTACTCGCACCTGAACACTGAAGCTTTCTTT
TRBV7-3	-	14	TRBJ1-1	-	CASSLYAGQTEAFF	TGTGCCAGCAGCTTATATGCAGGGCAAACTGAAGCTTTCTTT
TRBV4-2	-	16	TRBJ1-4	-	CASSQARGEEDEKLFF	TGTGCCAGCAGCCAAGCCCGAGGGGAGGAGGATGAAAAACTGTTTTTT
TRBV7-8	-	15	TRBJ1-2	-	CASSPQARANYGYTF	TGTGCCAGCAGCCCACAGGCTAGGGCTAACTATGGCTACACCTTC
TRBV5-1	-	15	TRBJ1-3	-	CASSAAGERENTIYF	TGCGCCAGCAGCGCCGCAGGGGAACGGGAGAACACCATATATTTT